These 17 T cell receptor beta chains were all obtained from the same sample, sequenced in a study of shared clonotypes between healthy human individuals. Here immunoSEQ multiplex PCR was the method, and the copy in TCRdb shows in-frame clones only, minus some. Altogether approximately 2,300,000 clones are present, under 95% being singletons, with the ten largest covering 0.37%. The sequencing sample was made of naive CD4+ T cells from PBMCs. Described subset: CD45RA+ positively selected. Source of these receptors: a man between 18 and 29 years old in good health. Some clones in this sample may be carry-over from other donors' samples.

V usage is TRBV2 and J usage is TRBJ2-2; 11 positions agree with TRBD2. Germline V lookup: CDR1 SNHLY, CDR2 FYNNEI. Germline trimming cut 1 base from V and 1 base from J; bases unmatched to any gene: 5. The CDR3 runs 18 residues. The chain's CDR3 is CASSEGELAGVNTGELFF. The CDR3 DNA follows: TGTGCCAGCAGTGAAGGAGAACTAGCGGGAGTGAACACCGGGGAGCTGTTTTTT.

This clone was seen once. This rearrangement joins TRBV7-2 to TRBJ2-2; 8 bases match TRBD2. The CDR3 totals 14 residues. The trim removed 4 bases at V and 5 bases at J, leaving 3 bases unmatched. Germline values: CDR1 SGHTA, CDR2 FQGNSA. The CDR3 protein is CASSSGLVTGELFF. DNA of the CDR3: TGTGCCAGCAGCTCGGGACTAGTTACCGGGGAGCTGTTTTTT. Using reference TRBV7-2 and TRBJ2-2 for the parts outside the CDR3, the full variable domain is GAGVSQSPSNKVTEKGKDVELRCDPISGHTALYWYRQSLGQGLEFLIYFQGNSAPDKSGLPSDRFSAERTGGSVSTLTIQRTQQEDSAVYLCASSSGLVTGELFFGEGSRLTVL.

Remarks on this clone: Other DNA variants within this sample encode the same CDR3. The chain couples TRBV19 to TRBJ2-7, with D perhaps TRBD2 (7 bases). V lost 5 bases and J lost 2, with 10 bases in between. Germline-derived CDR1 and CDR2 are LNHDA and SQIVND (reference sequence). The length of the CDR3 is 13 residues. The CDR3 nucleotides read TGTGCCAGTAGTCCGGGGGGCGCCTACGAGCAGTACTTC. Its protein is CASSPGGAYEQYF. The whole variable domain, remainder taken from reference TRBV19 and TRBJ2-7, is DGGITQSPKYLFRKEGQNVTLSCEQNLNHDAMYWYRQDPGQGLRLIYYSQIVNDFQKGDIAEGYSVSREKKESFPLTVTSAQKNPTAFYLCASSPGGAYEQYFGPGTRLTVT.

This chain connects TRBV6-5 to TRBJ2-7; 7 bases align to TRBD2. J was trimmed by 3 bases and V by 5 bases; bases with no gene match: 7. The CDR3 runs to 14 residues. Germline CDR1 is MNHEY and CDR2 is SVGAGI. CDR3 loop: CASSTPGLRYEQYF. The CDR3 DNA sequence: TGTGCCAGCAGTACCCCGGGACTACGCTACGAGCAGTACTTC.

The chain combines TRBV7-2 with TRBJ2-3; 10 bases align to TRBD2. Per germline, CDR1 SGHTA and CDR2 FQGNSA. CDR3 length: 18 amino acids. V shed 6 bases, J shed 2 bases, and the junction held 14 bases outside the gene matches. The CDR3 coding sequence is TGTGCCAGCAGACTGTTTACAGCCAGCGGGAGGGCCACAGATACGCAGTATTTT. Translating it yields CASRLFTASGRATDTQYF.

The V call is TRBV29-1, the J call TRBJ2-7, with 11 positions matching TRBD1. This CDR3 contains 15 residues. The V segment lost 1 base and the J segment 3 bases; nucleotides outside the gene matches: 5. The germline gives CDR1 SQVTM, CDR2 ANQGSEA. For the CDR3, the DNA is TGCAGCGTTGAAGTAATCGGGACAGGGGGCTACGAGCAGTACTTC. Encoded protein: CSVEVIGTGGYEQYF.

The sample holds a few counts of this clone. CDR3 in DNA: TGCGCCAGCAGCCAAGACTATGGCAACATTCAGTACTTC. This sequence encodes CASSQDYGNIQYF. The chain has TRBV4-3 and TRBJ2-4; D is unresolved. The germline V gene encodes CDR1 LGHNA and CDR2 YSLEER. This CDR3 region has 13 residues. V dropped 0 bases and J dropped 7 bases, with 7 bases sitting between them.

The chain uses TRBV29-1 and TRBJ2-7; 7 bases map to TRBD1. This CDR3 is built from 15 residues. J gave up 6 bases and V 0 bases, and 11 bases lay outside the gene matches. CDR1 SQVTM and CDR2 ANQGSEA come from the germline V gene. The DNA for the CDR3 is TGCAGCGTTGAAGATCAAAGGGGGCGCCCGGGCGAGCAGTACTTC. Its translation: CSVEDQRGRPGEQYF.

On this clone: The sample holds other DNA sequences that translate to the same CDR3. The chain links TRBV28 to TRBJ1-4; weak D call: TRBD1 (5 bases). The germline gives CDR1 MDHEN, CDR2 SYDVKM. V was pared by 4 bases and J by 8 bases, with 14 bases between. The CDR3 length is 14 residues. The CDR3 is CASSWDRRDEKLFF. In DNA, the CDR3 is TGTGCCAGCAGTTGGGACCGGAGGGACGAAAAACTGTTTTTT.

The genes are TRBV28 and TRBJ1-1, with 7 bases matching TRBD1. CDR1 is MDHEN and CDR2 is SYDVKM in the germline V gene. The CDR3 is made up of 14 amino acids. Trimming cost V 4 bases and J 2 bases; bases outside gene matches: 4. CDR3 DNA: TGTGCCAGCAGTTCGACAGGGAGTAACACTGAAGCTTTCTTT. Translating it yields CASSSTGSNTEAFF.

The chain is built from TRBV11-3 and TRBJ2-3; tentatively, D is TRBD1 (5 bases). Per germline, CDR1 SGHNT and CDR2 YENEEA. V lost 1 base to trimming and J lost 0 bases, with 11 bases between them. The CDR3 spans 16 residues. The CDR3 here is CASSLGQRTSTDTQYF. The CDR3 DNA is TGTGCCAGCAGCTTAGGACAGAGAACTAGCACAGATACGCAGTATTTT.

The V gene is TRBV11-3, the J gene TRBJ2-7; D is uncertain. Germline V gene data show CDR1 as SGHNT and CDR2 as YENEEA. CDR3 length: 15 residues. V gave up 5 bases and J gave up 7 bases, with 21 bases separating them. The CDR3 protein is CASSTIRGGVGEQYF. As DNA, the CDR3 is TGTGCCAGCAGCACCATAAGAGGTGGTGTGGGGGAGCAGTACTTC. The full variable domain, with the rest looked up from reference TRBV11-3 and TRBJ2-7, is EAGVVQSPRYKIIEKKQPVAFWCNPISGHNTLYWYLQNLGQGPELLIRYENEEAVDDSQLPKDRFSAERLKGVDSTLKIQPAELGDSAVYLCASSTIRGGVGEQYFGPGTRLTVT.

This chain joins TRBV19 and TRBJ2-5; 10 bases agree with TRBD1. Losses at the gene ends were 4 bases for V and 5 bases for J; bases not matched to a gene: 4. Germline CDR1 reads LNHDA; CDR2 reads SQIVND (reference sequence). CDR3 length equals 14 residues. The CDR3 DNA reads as TGTGCCAGTAGTACGGACAGGGGGTATGAGACCCAGTACTTC. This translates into CASSTDRGYETQYF.

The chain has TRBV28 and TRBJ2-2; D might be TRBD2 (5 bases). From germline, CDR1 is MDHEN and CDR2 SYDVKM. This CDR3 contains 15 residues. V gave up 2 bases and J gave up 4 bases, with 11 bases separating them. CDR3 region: CASSLKSAGTGELFF. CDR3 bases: TGTGCCAGCAGTTTAAAATCGGCGGGCACCGGGGAGCTGTTTTTT.

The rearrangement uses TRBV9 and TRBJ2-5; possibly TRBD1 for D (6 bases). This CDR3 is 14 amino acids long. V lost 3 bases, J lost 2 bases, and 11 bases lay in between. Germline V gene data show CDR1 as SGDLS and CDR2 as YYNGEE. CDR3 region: CASSAGQLQETQYF. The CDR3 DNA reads TGTGCCAGCAGCGCAGGACAGCTACAAGAGACCCAGTACTTC.

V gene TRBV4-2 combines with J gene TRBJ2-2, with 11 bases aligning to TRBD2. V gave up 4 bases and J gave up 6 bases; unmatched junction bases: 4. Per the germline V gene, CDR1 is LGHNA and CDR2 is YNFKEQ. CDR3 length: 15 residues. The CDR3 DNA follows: TGTGCCAGCAGCCTTAGCGGGAGGGGGGCCGGGGAGCTGTTTTTT. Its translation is CASSLSGRGAGELFF.

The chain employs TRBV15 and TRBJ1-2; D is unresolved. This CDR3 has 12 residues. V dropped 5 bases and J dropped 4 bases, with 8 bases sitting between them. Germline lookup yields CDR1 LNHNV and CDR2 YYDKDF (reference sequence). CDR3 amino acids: CATSSDFYGYTF. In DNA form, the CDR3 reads TGTGCCACCAGCTCGGACTTCTATGGCTACACCTTC.